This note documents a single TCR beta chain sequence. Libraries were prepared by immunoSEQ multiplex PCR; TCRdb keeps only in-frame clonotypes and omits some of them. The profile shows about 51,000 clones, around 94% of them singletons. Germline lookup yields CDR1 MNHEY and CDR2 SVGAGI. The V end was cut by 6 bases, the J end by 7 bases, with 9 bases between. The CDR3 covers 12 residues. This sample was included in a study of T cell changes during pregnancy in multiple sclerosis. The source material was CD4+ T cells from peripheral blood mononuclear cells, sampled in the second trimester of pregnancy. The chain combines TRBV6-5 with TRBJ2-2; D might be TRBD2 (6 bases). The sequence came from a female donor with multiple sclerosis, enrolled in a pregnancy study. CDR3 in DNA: TGTGCCAGCAGGGGACTTTTCGGGGAGCTGTTTTTT. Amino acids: CASRGLFGELFF.